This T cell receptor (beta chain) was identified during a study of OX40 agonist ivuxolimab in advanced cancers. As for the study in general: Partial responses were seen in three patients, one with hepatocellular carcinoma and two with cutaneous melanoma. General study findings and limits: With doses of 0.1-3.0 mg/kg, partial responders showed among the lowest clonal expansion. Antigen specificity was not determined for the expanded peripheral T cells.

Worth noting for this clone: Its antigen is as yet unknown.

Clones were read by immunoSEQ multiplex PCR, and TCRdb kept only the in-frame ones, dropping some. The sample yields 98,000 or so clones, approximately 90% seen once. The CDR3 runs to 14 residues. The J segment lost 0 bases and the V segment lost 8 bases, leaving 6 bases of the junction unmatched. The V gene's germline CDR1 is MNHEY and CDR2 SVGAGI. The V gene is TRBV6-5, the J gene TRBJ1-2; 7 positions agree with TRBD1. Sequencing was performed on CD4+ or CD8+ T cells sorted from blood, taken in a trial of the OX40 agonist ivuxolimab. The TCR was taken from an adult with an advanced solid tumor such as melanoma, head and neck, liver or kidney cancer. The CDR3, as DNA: TGTGCCAGCTGTACAGGGGCCCCTAACTATGGCTACACCTTC. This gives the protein CASCTGAPNYGYTF.